The text below deals with one T cell receptor beta chain. The data stem from a study of blood T cell repertoires in COVID-19. CDR1 and CDR2 from the germline V gene are LGHDT and YNNKEL (reference sequence). Trimming removed 3 bases from V and 7 bases from J, with 7 bases in between. The CDR3 runs to 11 residues. Data came from immunoSEQ multiplex PCR; TCRdb stores just in-frame clones and leaves some out. The table includes under 95,000 clones, 70% to 90% detected once. The sequencing sample was made of peripheral blood. V and J are TRBV3-1 (or the pseudogene TRBV3-2) and TRBJ2-7, with D unclear. This receptor was identified in a human donor in a cohort sampled during active COVID-19. In nucleotides, the CDR3 is TGTGCCAGCAGCCACTTGGAGGAGCAGTACTTC. Translation gives CASSHLEEQYF.